Each of the 29 T cell receptor beta chains below was sequenced from the same sample in a study of yellow fever vaccine responses in identical twins listed by TCRdb under 2018. The library relied on RT-PCR. Sequencing took place on an Illumina HiSeq 2500. TCRdb's own reprocessing of the public reads used fastp at Q25 and MiXCR and kept productive beta chains. Rows are unified per CDR3 protein, each entry keeping the most common DNA and genes. The sample table holds 4,800 or so distinct CDR3 sequences, of which less than 75% were seen once. Of the sample, around 1.5% falls within the top ten clones. The sample was T cells from blood (PBMCs), unsorted or a sorted subset (not recorded which), taken before or after yellow fever vaccination (not recorded which). All receptors derive from a woman aged 18 to 35 who received the yellow fever vaccine. Donor details come from another sample of the same person, matched by shared clones.

Concerning this clonotype itself: The junction shows a germline mismatch at one end, possibly a read error. This chain uses TRBV7-3 with TRBJ2-1; 13 nucleotides match TRBD2. The germline gives CDR1 SGHTA, CDR2 FQGTGA. This CDR3 is built from 17 residues. CDR3 residues: CASSFWTSGSGGNEQFF. The CDR3 bases are TGCGCCAGCAGCTTCTGGACTAGCGGGAGTGGTGGAAATGAGCAGTTCTTC.

The chain couples TRBV6-6 to TRBJ2-7, with 9 bases identical to TRBD2. This CDR3 comprises 15 residues. The germline V gene encodes CDR1 MNHNY and CDR2 SVGAGI (reference sequence). Trimming removed 2 bases from V and 4 bases from J; junction bases left unmatched: 6. Written as DNA, the CDR3 is TGTGCCAGCAGTTACGGGCTAGCGGGACGATACGAGCAGTACTTC. As protein: CASSYGLAGRYEQYF.

This sequence joins TRBV13 and TRBJ2-1; tentatively, D is TRBD1 (6 bases). The germline V gene encodes CDR1 PRHDT and CDR2 FYEKMQ (reference sequence). Trimming left V 5 bases short and J 0 bases short, with 14 bases between. The CDR3 runs to 16 residues. The CDR3 nucleotides are TGTGCCAGCAGCCCCGGACAGACGAGCTCCTACAATGAGCAGTTCTTC. It encodes CASSPGQTSSYNEQFF.

In its sample, this clonotype was seen once. The genes are TRBV5-1 and TRBJ2-2; D possibly corresponds to TRBD1 (6 bases). Germline loops: CDR1 SGHRS, CDR2 YFSETQ. The CDR3 contains 14 residues. The V end was cut by 3 bases, the J end by 4 bases, with 10 bases between. The CDR3 spells CASSSRGSTGELFF. The CDR3 DNA reads as TGCGCCAGCAGCTCTAGGGGGAGCACCGGGGAGCTGTTTTTT.

The V gene is TRBV10-3, the J gene TRBJ2-5; D unresolved. V lost 3 bases, J lost 5 bases, and 16 bases lay in between. The CDR3 spans 15 residues. Germline V gene sequence: CDR1 ENHRY, CDR2 SYGVKD. The CDR3 nucleotides are TGTGCCATCAGTGAAACTGACTGGGGTCAGGAGACCCAGTACTTC. It translates to CAISETDWGQETQYF.

This chain joins TRBV29-1 and TRBJ2-2; perhaps TRBD1 as D (5 bases). Germline-derived CDR1 and CDR2 are SQVTM and ANQGSEA. The CDR3 contains 15 residues. The V and J ends lost 1 base and 1 base respectively, with 10 bases between them. The DNA for the CDR3 is TGCAGCGTTGAAGGGGGCCAGAAGAACACCGGGGAGCTGTTTTTT. Protein product: CSVEGGQKNTGELFF.

There are a few counts of this clonotype. J is TRBJ1-5 and V is TRBV4-1, with 7 bases that match TRBD1. This CDR3 region has 15 residues. With 0 bases clipped from V and 5 bases from J, the junction kept 4 bases outside the gene matches. Germline CDR1 reads MGHRA; CDR2 reads YSYEKL. CDR3 loop: CASSQDRQGDQPQHF. CDR3 bases: TGCGCCAGCAGCCAAGATCGACAGGGAGATCAGCCCCAGCATTTT.

The chain has TRBV29-1 and TRBJ1-1; D call uncertain. This CDR3 region has 13 residues. Germline V lookup: CDR1 SQVTM, CDR2 ANQGSEA. V was cut by 3 bases and J by 0 bases, with 8 bases left in between. DNA for the CDR3: TGCAGCGTTGAGCACTCCATGAACACTGAAGCTTTCTTT. Its protein product is CSVEHSMNTEAFF.

This clonotype came up a few times. The chain is built from TRBV4-2 and TRBJ2-1, with a weak D call TRBD2 (5 bases). This CDR3 has 14 amino acids. The germline V and J ends were trimmed by 4 bases and 4 bases, with 11 bases remaining between them. Germline V lookup: CDR1 LGHNA, CDR2 YNFKEQ. CDR3 nucleotide sequence: TGTGCCAGCAGCCCTCGGTCGGGGTACAATGAGCAGTTCTTC. Translation gives CASSPRSGYNEQFF.

This clonotype was seen only a few times. The CDR3 loop is CATSRGLNEKLFF. CDR3 nucleotide sequence: TGTGCCACCAGCAGAGGTCTTAATGAAAAACTGTTTTTT. The chain has TRBV15 and TRBJ1-4; the D is unclear. This CDR3 is built from 13 residues. Germline V gene data show CDR1 as LNHNV and CDR2 as YYDKDF (reference sequence). The V end was cut by 1 base, the J end by 4 bases, with 4 bases between.

The chain links TRBV20-1 to TRBJ2-1; TRBD2 is a possible D gene (6 bases). The germline V gene has CDR1 DFQATT and CDR2 SNEGSKA (reference sequence). The CDR3 length is 15 residues. V dropped 4 bases and J dropped 1 base, with 14 bases sitting between them. The CDR3 nucleotides read TGCAGTGCTATGAAGGGGACTCCTTCCTACAATGAGCAGTTCTTC. Translation: CSAMKGTPSYNEQFF.

V and J are TRBV2 and TRBJ2-6; D is ambiguous. This CDR3 has 14 residues. Germline lookup yields CDR1 SNHLY and CDR2 FYNNEI. V lost 3 bases and J 6 bases, leaving 9 bases between the germline ends. In nucleotides, the CDR3 is TGTGCCAGCAGTGAGGTGTTAGCGGCCAACGTCCTGACTTTC. This codes for CASSEVLAANVLTF.

V gene TRBV14 combines with J gene TRBJ2-2, with 9 nucleotides matching TRBD1. Germline loops: CDR1 SGHDN, CDR2 FVKESK. V lost 4 bases to trimming and J lost 7 bases; unmatched junction nucleotides: 7. The CDR3 runs to 15 residues. CDR3 amino acids: CASSPNRGLGGELFF. CDR3 nucleotides: TGTGCCAGCAGCCCGAACAGGGGGCTAGGCGGGGAGCTGTTTTTT.

The chain uses TRBV15 and TRBJ1-5; maybe TRBD1 (5 bases). Trimming shortened V by 3 bases and J by 3 bases, and 12 bases separated the two germline ends. CDR3 length: 15 residues. CDR1 and CDR2 from the germline V gene are LNHNV and YYDKDF (reference sequence). The CDR3 spells CATSSGTSYNQPQHF. For the CDR3, the DNA is TGTGCCACCAGCAGCGGGACTTCTTACAATCAGCCCCAGCATTTT.

This chain's CDR3 is CSVGSGYEQYF. DNA for the CDR3: TGCAGCGTTGGTTCTGGCTACGAGCAGTACTTC. V usage is TRBV29-1 and J usage is TRBJ2-7, with unresolved D. CDR3 length: 11 residues. Trimming took 4 bases from V and 3 from J, leaving 7 bases between them. Looked up from germline, CDR1 is SQVTM and CDR2 is ANQGSEA.

The chain employs TRBV18 and TRBJ2-7; 11 positions agree with TRBD2. After removal of 5 bases from V and 3 bases from J, the junction contained 3 bases not matched to a gene. Germline lookup yields CDR1 KGHSH and CDR2 LQKENI. This CDR3 is built from 14 residues. The CDR3 nucleotides are TGTGCCAGCTCAATGGGACTAGCGGACTACGAGCAGTACTTC. Protein sequence: CASSMGLADYEQYF. Supplemented by reference TRBV18 and TRBJ2-7, the full variable domain reads NAGVMQNPRHLVRRRGQEARLRCSPMKGHSHVYWYRQLPEEGLKFMVYLQKENIIDESGMPKERFSAEFPKEGPSILRIQQVVRGDSAAYFCASSMGLADYEQYFGPGTRLTVT.

The V call is TRBV5-1, the J call TRBJ2-2; D is uncertain. CDR1 SGHRS and CDR2 YFSETQ come from the germline V gene. The CDR3 runs to 16 residues. V dropped 1 base and J dropped 0 bases, with 10 bases sitting between them. CDR3 sequence reads: CASSLTLDPNTGELFF. CDR3 in DNA: TGCGCCAGCAGCTTGACCCTAGATCCGAACACCGGGGAGCTGTTTTTT. The entire variable domain, with the rest obtained from reference TRBV5-1 and TRBJ2-2, is as follows: KAGVTQTPRYLIKTRGQQVTLSCSPISGHRSVSWYQQTPGQGLQFLFEYFSETQRNKGNFPGRFSGRQFSNSRSEMNVSTLELGDSALYLCASSLTLDPNTGELFFGEGSRLTVL.

The sample holds one count of this clonotype. The CDR3 is CSVEVWSQETQYF. In nucleotides, the CDR3 is TGCAGCGTTGAAGTCTGGAGCCAAGAGACCCAGTACTTC. V is TRBV29-1 and J is TRBJ2-5, with D unresolved. V lost 1 base to trimming and J lost 1 base, with 7 bases between them. Germline CDR1 and CDR2: SQVTM and ANQGSEA. CDR3 size: 13 residues.

This clonotype was detected only once. The chain employs TRBV7-6 and TRBJ1-5, with D hard to call. V lost 1 base and J 7 bases, leaving 8 bases between the germline ends. The CDR3 runs to 13 residues. Germline V gene sequence: CDR1 SGHVS, CDR2 FNYEAQ. For the CDR3, the DNA is TGTGCCAGCAGCTTAGGGCCGGGACAGCCCCAGCATTTT. Encoded protein: CASSLGPGQPQHF.

The chain uses TRBV10-1 and TRBJ2-2; D uncertain. CDR3 length: 11 residues. Between the trimmed V and J ends, which lost 2 bases and 5 bases, there was a span of 0 bases. Germline assignment: CDR1 WNHNN and CDR2 SYGVQD (reference sequence). The CDR3 nucleotides are TGCGCCAGCAGTGAGACCGGGGAGCTGTTTTTT. The encoded protein is CASSETGELFF.

The J gene is TRBJ2-3, the V gene TRBV5-4; D is ambiguous. CDR3 length: 16 residues. Germline lookup yields CDR1 SGHNT and CDR2 YYREEE (reference sequence). V was trimmed by 0 bases and J by 0 bases, leaving 11 bases between them. CDR3 bases: TGTGCCAGCAGCTTGGCCGGCACCCTTAGCACAGATACGCAGTATTTT. Its translation: CASSLAGTLSTDTQYF.

This clonotype has just a few counts. The chain recombines TRBV19 with TRBJ2-1; tentatively, D is TRBD1 (6 bases). This CDR3 is 14 amino acids long. Germline V gene lookup returns CDR1 LNHDA and CDR2 SQIVND (reference sequence). The V and J ends lost 4 bases and 7 bases respectively, with 14 bases between them. CDR3 DNA: TGTGCCAGTAGTAGCCGGGACATCTTGAATGAGCAGTTCTTC. The encoded protein is CASSSRDILNEQFF.

The rearrangement links TRBV7-2 to TRBJ2-5; D not certain. CDR1 and CDR2 (germline): SGHTA, FQGNSA. CDR3 length equals 12 residues. V lost 1 base, J lost 4 bases, and 4 bases lay in between. The CDR3 reads CASSLDRETQYF. The DNA of the CDR3 is TGTGCCAGCAGCTTAGACCGAGAGACCCAGTACTTC.

This clonotype is a singleton in its sample. The rearrangement uses TRBV4-1 and TRBJ1-4; the match to TRBD1 covers 9 bases. V shed 1 base and J 6 bases; nucleotides not matched to a gene: 6. Germline assignment: CDR1 MGHRA and CDR2 YSYEKL. The length of the CDR3 is 16 residues. The CDR3 spells CASSQGSGTGHEKLFF. In nucleotides, the CDR3 is TGCGCCAGCAGCCAAGGATCCGGGACAGGGCATGAAAAACTGTTTTTT.

J is TRBJ2-2 and V is TRBV29-1, with D unresolved. CDR3 length: 12 amino acids. Germline lookup yields CDR1 SQVTM and CDR2 ANQGSEA. Trimming cost V 4 bases and J 5 bases, with 8 bases left between them. The CDR3 DNA sequence: TGCAGCGTTGCTTTGGAGACCGGGGAGCTGTTTTTT. Protein product: CSVALETGELFF.

This chain connects TRBV28 to TRBJ2-1, with TRBD2 matching over 7 bases. V lost 3 bases to trimming and J lost 9 bases; unmatched junction nucleotides: 11. This CDR3 is 15 amino acids long. The germline CDR1 and CDR2 sequences are MDHEN and SYDVKM. CDR3 in amino acids: CASSLLGTKLSEQFF. CDR3 in DNA: TGTGCCAGCAGTTTGTTGGGGACTAAGCTTAGTGAGCAGTTCTTC.

This clonotype was seen a handful of times. The V gene is TRBV6-2 or TRBV6-3, the J gene TRBJ2-7; no clear D gene. Germline V CDR1 and CDR2: MNHEY, SVGEGT. V shed 4 bases and J shed 5 bases, with 12 bases lying between them. The CDR3 length is 13 residues. The CDR3 DNA reads as TGTGCCAGCAGTTCCCACCCTGGGGACGAGCAGTACTTC. It is translated as CASSSHPGDEQYF.

The chain couples TRBV29-1 to TRBJ1-1; D is possibly TRBD1 (5 bases). This CDR3 has 13 residues. V lost 4 bases and J lost 4, with 13 bases in between. The germline V gene has CDR1 SQVTM and CDR2 ANQGSEA. CDR3 loop: CSVGKGHGTEAFF. CDR3 bases: TGCAGCGTTGGGAAGGGGCACGGCACTGAAGCTTTCTTT.

The chain couples TRBV13 to TRBJ2-1; 7 bases are a match to TRBD1. Germline assignment: CDR1 PRHDT and CDR2 FYEKMQ (reference sequence). V lost 6 bases, J lost 5 bases, and 7 bases stayed unmatched. The CDR3 has 14 residues. This CDR3 reads CASRSRDSHNEQFF. In DNA form, the CDR3 reads TGTGCCAGCAGGAGCCGGGACAGCCACAATGAGCAGTTCTTC.